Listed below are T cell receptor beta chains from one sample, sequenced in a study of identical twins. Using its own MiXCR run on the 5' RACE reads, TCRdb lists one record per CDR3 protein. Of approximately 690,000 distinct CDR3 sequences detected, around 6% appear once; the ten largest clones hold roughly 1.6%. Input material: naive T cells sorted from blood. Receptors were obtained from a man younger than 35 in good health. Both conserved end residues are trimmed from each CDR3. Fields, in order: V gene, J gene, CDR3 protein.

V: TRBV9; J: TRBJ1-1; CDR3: ASSVAGGPTEAF
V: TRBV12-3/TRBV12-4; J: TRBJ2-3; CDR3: ASSPNRGIGTDTQY
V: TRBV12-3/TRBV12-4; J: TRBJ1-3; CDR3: ASSRGTGNTIY
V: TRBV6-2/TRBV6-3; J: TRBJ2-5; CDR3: ASRYETQY
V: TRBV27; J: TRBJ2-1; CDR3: ASSFQGLQANEQF
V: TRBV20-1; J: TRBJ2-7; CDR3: SARNRVYEQY
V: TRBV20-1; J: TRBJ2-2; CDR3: SAKTSVYGELF
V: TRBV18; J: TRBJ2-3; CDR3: ASSPLGDTQY
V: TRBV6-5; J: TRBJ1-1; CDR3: ASSYSSAGGNTEAF
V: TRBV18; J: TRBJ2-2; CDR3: ASSLAGQGTTGELF
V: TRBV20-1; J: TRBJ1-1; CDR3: SALTDREIEAF
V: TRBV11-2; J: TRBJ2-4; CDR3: ASSPDLVNKNIQY